One sample yielded the 8 T cell receptor beta chains listed below, sequenced in a study of T cell responses to AZD1222 COVID-19 vaccine. Assay used: immunoSEQ multiplex PCR; TCRdb lists only in-frame clones, some missing. Among fewer than 200,000 clones listed, about nine tenths were seen once. The sample in question was peripheral blood, obtained on day 0 of AZD1222 vaccination. These receptors all stem from an adult in good health.

Worth noting for this clone: One end of the junction is discordant with germline, which a read error may explain. The genes are TRBV18 and TRBJ1-3; possible D gene TRBD1, 6 bases. CDR1 is KGHSH and CDR2 is LQKENI in the germline V gene. This CDR3 is built from 15 residues. CDR3 DNA: TGTGCCAGCTCACCGGACAGTTCGTCTGGAAGCACCATATATTTT. Its translation is CASSPDSSSGSTIYF.

J is TRBJ1-1 and V is TRBV6-5, with D unclear. The germline CDR1 and CDR2 sequences are MNHEY and SVGAGI. V was pared by 5 bases and J by 4 bases, with 14 bases between. This CDR3 has 14 residues. DNA of the CDR3: TGTGCCAGCAGTAACCAAGTGCGGGGCACTGAAGCTTTCTTT. Translation gives CASSNQVRGTEAFF.

V and J are TRBV7-3 and TRBJ1-6; D not certain. CDR3 size: 14 residues. Germline V gives CDR1 SGHTA, CDR2 FQGTGA. V was trimmed by 2 bases and J by 7 bases, leaving 9 bases between them. The CDR3, as DNA: TGTGCCAGCAGCTTATACGGTGGGAATTCACCCCTCCACTTT. This translates into CASSLYGGNSPLHF.

This chain uses TRBV5-8 with TRBJ1-5; a possible D gene is TRBD1 (6 bases). Germline CDR1 reads SGHTS; CDR2 reads YDEGEE. Trimming took 0 bases from V and 5 from J, leaving 12 bases between them. CDR3 size: 15 residues. The DNA of the CDR3 is TGTGCCAGCAGCTTGGACTTGACAGGTCATCAGCCCCAGCATTTT. The encoded protein is CASSLDLTGHQPQHF.

The chain is built from TRBV3-1 (or the pseudogene TRBV3-2) and TRBJ2-3, with 7 positions matching TRBD1. Germline trimming cut 3 bases from V and 2 bases from J; bases unmatched to any gene: 5. Germline V CDR1 and CDR2: LGHDT, YNNKEL (reference sequence). The CDR3 is 15 residues long. The CDR3 spells CASSHRQGNTDTQYF. In nucleotides, the CDR3 is TGTGCCAGCAGCCACAGACAGGGAAACACAGATACGCAGTATTTT.

The chain recombines TRBV29-1 with TRBJ1-1; D is uncertain. This CDR3 has 13 residues. V lost 4 bases to trimming and J lost 3 bases, with 12 bases between them. Germline V gives CDR1 SQVTM, CDR2 ANQGSEA. The CDR3 DNA reads as TGCAGCGTTGGAAAGGGTTTGGACACTGAAGCTTTCTTT. Its protein is CSVGKGLDTEAFF.

This clone turned up a few times. The chain uses TRBV11-2 and TRBJ2-5; D perhaps matches TRBD1 (6 bases). V dropped 3 bases and J dropped 3 bases, with 8 bases sitting between them. In germline, CDR1 is SGHAT, CDR2 FQNNGV. The CDR3 runs 13 residues. In nucleotides, the CDR3 is TGTGCCAGCAGCTTTCGGACAGAAGAGACCCAGTACTTC. This gives the protein CASSFRTEETQYF.

The chain has TRBV2 and TRBJ2-1, with D perhaps TRBD2 (5 bases). This CDR3 region has 14 residues. V gave up 7 bases and J gave up 4 bases, with 14 bases separating them. Germline CDR1 reads SNHLY; CDR2 reads FYNNEI. This CDR3 reads CASTEITSYNEQFF. The CDR3, as DNA: TGTGCCAGCACCGAGATTACTAGTTACAATGAGCAGTTCTTC. Full variable domain (missing parts from reference TRBV2 and TRBJ2-1): EPEVTQTPSHQVTQMGQEVILRCVPISNHLYFYWYRQILGQKVEFLVSFYNNEISEKSEIFDDQFSVERPDGSNFTLKIRSTKLEDSAMYFCASTEITSYNEQFFGPGTRLTVL.